The 19 T cell receptor beta chains below were found in one sample sequenced in a study of blood T cells in healthy people across ages. A J-beta primer mix and a sample-barcoded 5' primer were used in a second PCR of about 6 to 12 cycles. A single record per CDR3 protein comes from TCRdb applying MiXCR to the 5' RACE reads. Of over 600,000 distinct CDR3 sequences detected, under 25% appear once; the ten largest clones hold 3.5% to 4%. The sample was blood. These receptors were collected from a man between 65 and 79 years old in good health.

This clonotype was counted at least ten times. The CDR3 region is CASSESTSSGQETQYF. In DNA form, the CDR3 reads TGTGCCAGCAGCGAGTCGACTAGCTCTGGACAAGAGACCCAGTACTTC. This sequence joins TRBV9 and TRBJ2-5; the match to TRBD2 covers 7 bases. Trimming cost V 3 bases and J 2 bases; bases outside gene matches: 10. The germline CDR1 and CDR2 sequences are SGDLS and YYNGEE. CDR3 length: 16 amino acids. The full variable domain, completed using reference TRBV9 and TRBJ2-5, is DSGVTQTPKHLITATGQRVTLRCSPRSGDLSVYWYQQSLDQGLQFLIQYYNGEERAKGNILERFSAQQFPDLHSELNLSSLELGDSALYFCASSESTSSGQETQYFGPGTRLLVL.

Only a few counts were recorded for this clonotype. The chain employs TRBV20-1 and TRBJ2-1, with 9 bases identical to TRBD1. Looked up from germline, CDR1 is DFQATT and CDR2 is SNEGSKA (reference sequence). Trimming took 6 bases from V and 5 from J; bases not matched to a gene: 11. The CDR3 runs 15 residues. The CDR3 region has the DNA TGCAGTGCGCCTGGTTGGGGACAGGGCGACAATGAGCAGTTCTTC. This codes for CSAPGWGQGDNEQFF.

Worth noting for this clonotype: The conserved final phenylalanine or tryptophan is absent from the CDR3, which likely points to a read error. V is TRBV28 and J is TRBJ1-1, with 7 positions matching TRBD1. The V gene end was trimmed by 3 bases and the J gene end by 0 bases; junction bases not matched to a gene: 7. The germline V gene has CDR1 MDHEN and CDR2 SYDVKM. The CDR3 is made up of 16 amino acids. For the CDR3, the DNA is TGTGCCAGCAGTTTTTTCAGGGGGGTCGTGAACACTGAAGCTTTCTCT. It yields the protein CASSFFRGVVNTEAFS.

The V call is TRBV28, the J call TRBJ1-1; TRBD1 matches at 9 bases. CDR3 size: 15 residues. Trimming took 2 bases from V and 6 from J; bases not matched to a gene: 7. Looked up from germline, CDR1 is MDHEN and CDR2 is SYDVKM. For the CDR3, the DNA is TGTGCCAGCAGTTTAGGGGGGACAGGGAGCGCTGAAGCTTTCTTT. Encoded protein: CASSLGGTGSAEAFF.

Note on this clonotype: Relative to the germline gene, one junction end is altered; a read error may explain this. The genes are TRBV7-7 and TRBJ2-7, with 10 bases aligning to TRBD1. Germline V lookup: CDR1 SSHAT, CDR2 FNYEAQ (reference sequence). CDR3 size: 14 residues. In nucleotides, the CDR3 is TGTGCTAGCAGCAGGGACAGGGGAAGCGGGGAGCAGTACTTC. Amino acid sequence: CASSRDRGSGEQYF.

The V and J genes are TRBV7-9 and TRBJ2-3; D not resolved. Per the germline V gene, CDR1 is SEHNR and CDR2 is FQNEAQ (reference sequence). V lost 4 bases, J lost 3 bases, and 5 bases lay in between. The CDR3 spans 12 residues. The CDR3 DNA follows: TGTGCCAGCAGCTCAGAAACAGATACGCAGTATTTT. Residues: CASSSETDTQYF.

In its sample, this clonotype was seen once. The CDR3 region is CASSFPVETQYF. In nucleotides, the CDR3 is TGTGCCAGCAGTTTCCCAGTGGAGACCCAGTACTTC. This chain links TRBV28 with TRBJ2-5; the D is unclear. The germline V gene has CDR1 MDHEN and CDR2 SYDVKM. This CDR3 region has 12 residues. With 3 bases removed from V and 5 bases from J, the gap between germline ends came to 7 bases.

The chain carries TRBV20-1 and TRBJ1-6; a weak D match, TRBD1 (5 bases). V shed 0 bases and J shed 9 bases, with 12 bases lying between them. The CDR3 has 14 residues. Germline lookup yields CDR1 DFQATT and CDR2 SNEGSKA (reference sequence). CDR3 in amino acids: CSARDQGLGSPLHF. CDR3 DNA: TGCAGTGCTAGAGATCAGGGATTGGGTTCACCCCTCCACTTT.

The chain links TRBV20-1 to TRBJ2-1; 11 bases are a match to TRBD2. The CDR3 runs 20 residues. With 3 bases clipped from V and 2 bases from J, the junction kept 18 bases outside the gene matches. Germline V gives CDR1 DFQATT, CDR2 SNEGSKA (reference sequence). The CDR3 DNA sequence: TGCAGTGCTAGCCCCAGACTAGCGGGAAGGGGACCTGAAGCCTACAATGAGCAGTTCTTC. It is translated as CSASPRLAGRGPEAYNEQFF.

This clonotype was seen at least ten times. The rearrangement links TRBV21-1 to TRBJ2-5; TRBD2 reflects the table's D call only, with no check against the DNA. Matching the DNA end better, TRBJ2-1 makes the J call doubtful. TRBV21-1 is shown as a pseudogene. This CDR3 has 16 amino acids. The chain's CDR3 is CASQAGGPRLNNEQFF. As DNA, the CDR3 is TGTGCCAGCCAAGCGGGAGGGCCGAGACTAAACAATGAGCAGTTCTTC.

V gene TRBV29-1 combines with J gene TRBJ2-1; D not certain. The J call is in doubt because the DNA end fits TRBJ2-5 better. The CDR3 length is 13 residues. The germline V gene has CDR1 SQVTM and CDR2 ANQGSEA. DNA of the CDR3: TGCAGCGTTGGCACGGGCAACCTGGGGACCCAGTACTTC. The encoded protein is CSVGTGNLGTQYF.

The chain couples TRBV2 to TRBJ1-5, with 11 positions matching TRBD1. The CDR3 has 17 amino acids. Unmatched junction bases numbered 13, after V lost 6 bases and J lost 6 bases. Germline V gene sequence: CDR1 SNHLY, CDR2 FYNNEI. DNA of the CDR3: TGTGCCAGCAGCCCAACCCCCGGACAGGGGGCGATTCAGCCCCAGCATTTT. It translates to CASSPTPGQGAIQPQHF.

This clonotype appeared many times. This chain joins TRBV10-3 and TRBJ1-5; D gene unclear. V was clipped by 5 bases and J by 4 bases, with 9 bases between them. The CDR3 is 13 amino acids. CDR1 is ENHRY and CDR2 is SYGVKD in the germline V gene. CDR3 DNA sequence: TGTGCCATCAGTCGGGAGAAGAATCAGCCCCAGCATTTT. This encodes CAISREKNQPQHF.

Many counts were recorded for this clonotype. The chain has TRBV20-1 and TRBJ2-5; TRBD2 matches 15 bases. This CDR3 spans 17 amino acids. V shed 3 bases and J 5 bases; nucleotides not matched to a gene: 10. CDR1 is DFQATT, CDR2 SNEGSKA, per germline (reference sequence). CDR3 sequence (DNA): TGCAGTGCTAGGATCAAGGGACTAGCGGGAGGAAGGGAGACCCAGTACTTC. Amino acid sequence: CSARIKGLAGGRETQYF.

This clonotype was picked up many times. The genes are TRBV7-2 and TRBJ1-4, with no clear D. The CDR3 consists of 15 residues. CDR1 and CDR2 (germline): SGHTA, FQGNSA. V was pared by 5 bases and J by 5 bases, with 15 bases between. CDR3: CASSLDGEKNEKLFF. In DNA, the CDR3 is TGTGCCAGCAGCCTCGATGGGGAGAAGAATGAAAAACTGTTTTTT.

V is TRBV20-1 and J is TRBJ2-7; 8 bases agree with TRBD1. Germline assignment: CDR1 DFQATT and CDR2 SNEGSKA (reference sequence). The trim removed 0 bases at V and 2 bases at J, leaving 6 bases unmatched. This CDR3 is built from 15 residues. For the CDR3, the DNA is TGCAGTGCTAGAGATCTGACAGGGGAAACCTACGAGCAGTACTTC. It encodes CSARDLTGETYEQYF.

The rearrangement joins TRBV25-1 to TRBJ2-1; perhaps TRBD2 as D (6 bases). The CDR3 is 14 residues long. The V gene lost 5 bases and the J gene lost 4 bases, with 12 bases spanning the gap. The germline V gene has CDR1 MGHDK and CDR2 SYGVNS. The DNA for the CDR3 is TGTGCCAGCAGTAAACTAGCTGAGTACAATGAGCAGTTCTTC. This sequence encodes CASSKLAEYNEQFF.

The V gene is TRBV5-6, the J gene TRBJ2-5, with 10 bases that match TRBD1. The CDR3 extends over 14 amino acids. CDR1 and CDR2 (germline): SGHDT, YYEEEE. The junction had 2 bases not matched to a gene; V was cut back by 4 bases and J by 2 bases. The CDR3 region is CASSMDRGQETQYF. Here the CDR3 DNA reads TGTGCCAGCAGCATGGACAGGGGGCAAGAGACCCAGTACTTC.

This clonotype was seen a few times. This rearrangement joins TRBV6-6 to TRBJ1-5; TRBD1 is a possible D gene (5 bases). Germline CDR1 is MNHNY and CDR2 is SVGAGI (reference sequence). This CDR3 is built from 14 residues. V lost 2 bases and J lost 4, with 9 bases in between. In nucleotides, the CDR3 is TGTGCCAGCAGTTACGACAGCCTGAATCAGCCCCAGCATTTT. Amino acids: CASSYDSLNQPQHF.